The 9 T cell receptor beta chains given below trace back to one sample, sequenced in a study of cytomegalovirus exposure and HLA in healthy donors. 13 Jbeta primers and 60 Vbeta primers were used for the PCR. Method: immunoSEQ multiplex PCR; TCRdb's copy keeps in-frame clones and lacks some. The table shows about 170,000 clones, with 84% occurring only once. The sample comprised PBMCs. The receptor set was obtained from a girl aged 5-17 years in good health and CMV-seropositive.

This chain uses TRBV7-8 with TRBJ1-6; possibly TRBD1 for D (5 bases). This CDR3 region has 19 residues. The germline V gene has CDR1 SGHVS and CDR2 FQNEAQ. With 3 bases removed from V and 2 bases from J, the gap between germline ends came to 20 bases. This CDR3 is CASSFPRVGGAAYNSPLHF. The CDR3 DNA sequence: TGTGCCAGCAGCTTCCCCAGGGTTGGAGGGGCCGCCTATAATTCACCCCTCCACTTT.

The gene calls are TRBV6-6 and TRBJ1-6; D gene ambiguous. V lost 7 bases and J lost 7, with 11 bases in between. The CDR3 extends over 13 amino acids. In germline, CDR1 is MNHNY, CDR2 SVGAGI (reference sequence). The CDR3 nucleotides read TGTGCCAGCACCTCAATCCAGAATTCACCCCTCCACTTT. It is translated as CASTSIQNSPLHF.

The CDR3 region is CASSVGRTSGTDTQYF. CDR3 nucleotide sequence: TGTGCCAGCAGCGTAGGTAGGACTAGCGGCACAGATACGCAGTATTTT. The V gene is TRBV9, the J gene TRBJ2-3, with 9 bases matching TRBD2. The germline CDR1 and CDR2 sequences are SGDLS and YYNGEE. The CDR3 is made up of 16 amino acids. After removal of 0 bases from V and 1 base from J, the junction contained 3 bases not matched to a gene.

This clone was counted a few times. The CDR3 region is CASSTTSGGYSTDTQYF. DNA of the CDR3: TGTGCCAGCAGTACGACTAGCGGGGGATATAGCACAGATACGCAGTATTTT. The J gene is TRBJ2-3, the V gene TRBV2; 12 bases are shared with TRBD2. Germline loops: CDR1 SNHLY, CDR2 FYNNEI. Trimming at V came to 5 bases and at J to 0 bases, leaving 6 bases not matched to a gene. This CDR3 has 17 amino acids.

This clone showed up just a few times. The chain carries TRBV9 and TRBJ1-2, with D maybe TRBD1 (6 bases). This CDR3 spans 16 amino acids. Germline lookup yields CDR1 SGDLS and CDR2 YYNGEE. V was clipped by 1 base and J by 4 bases, with 17 bases between them. The CDR3 region is CASSVYTETGSYGYTF. In nucleotides, the CDR3 is TGTGCCAGCAGCGTATATACGGAAACAGGGAGCTATGGCTACACCTTC.

Note on this clone: A junction end diverges from the germline sequence, so it may reflect a read error. This sample includes further DNA sequences coding for the same CDR3. The V and J genes are TRBV19 and TRBJ2-3; D is uncertain. This CDR3 is built from 14 residues. Germline V CDR1 and CDR2: LNHDA, SQIVND (reference sequence). CDR3 sequence: CASSILGVGDTQYF. The CDR3 DNA sequence: TGTGCCAGCAGTATCTTGGGCGTAGGAGATACGCAGTATTTT.

The chain uses TRBV11-1 and TRBJ2-5; TRBD2 agrees at 10 bases. CDR3 length: 17 residues. With 3 bases clipped from V and 5 bases from J, the junction kept 12 bases outside the gene matches. Per germline, CDR1 SGHAT and CDR2 FQDESV (reference sequence). CDR3 bases: TGTGCCAGCAGCTTCCCGAGCGGGGGGGCACAAACGGAGACCCAGTACTTC. The encoded protein is CASSFPSGGAQTETQYF.

The chain employs TRBV27 and TRBJ2-2; no definite D call. Germline values: CDR1 MNHEY, CDR2 SMNVEV (reference sequence). V was cut by 2 bases and J by 0 bases, with 10 bases left in between. CDR3 length: 16 residues. The CDR3 DNA reads as TGTGCCAGCAGTTTAACGCAGGTAGCGAACACCGGGGAGCTGTTTTTT. Its protein product is CASSLTQVANTGELFF.

V is TRBV9 and J is TRBJ1-2, with 8 bases matching TRBD1. The trim removed 4 bases at V and 0 bases at J, leaving 5 bases unmatched. Germline V gene lookup returns CDR1 SGDLS and CDR2 YYNGEE. The CDR3 length is 15 residues. The DNA of the CDR3 is TGTGCCAGCAGCCCTGGACAGGGCCCTAACTATGGCTACACCTTC. As protein: CASSPGQGPNYGYTF. The full variable domain, in which reference TRBV9 and TRBJ1-2 provide the parts outside the CDR3, is DSGVTQTPKHLITATGQRVTLRCSPRSGDLSVYWYQQSLDQGLQFLIQYYNGEERAKGNILERFSAQQFPDLHSELNLSSLELGDSALYFCASSPGQGPNYGYTFGSGTRLTVV.